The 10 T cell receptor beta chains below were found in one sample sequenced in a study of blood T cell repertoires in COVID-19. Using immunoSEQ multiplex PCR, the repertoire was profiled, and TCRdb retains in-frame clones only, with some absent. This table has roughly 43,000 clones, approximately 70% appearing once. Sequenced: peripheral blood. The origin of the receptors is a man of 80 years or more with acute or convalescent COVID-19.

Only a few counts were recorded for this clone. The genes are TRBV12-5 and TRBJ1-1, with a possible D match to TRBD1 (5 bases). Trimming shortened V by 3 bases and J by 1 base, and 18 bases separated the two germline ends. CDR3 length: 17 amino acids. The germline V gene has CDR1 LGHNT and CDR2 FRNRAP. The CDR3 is CASGFFPPGGTNTEAFF. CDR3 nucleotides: TGTGCTAGTGGTTTTTTCCCCCCGGGGGGGACGAACACTGAAGCTTTCTTT.

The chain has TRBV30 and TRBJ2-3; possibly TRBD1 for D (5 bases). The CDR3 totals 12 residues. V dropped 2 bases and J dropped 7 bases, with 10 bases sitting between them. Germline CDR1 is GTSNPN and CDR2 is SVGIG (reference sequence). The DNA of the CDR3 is TGTGCCTGGAGTAGGGGCCGGAATACGCAGTATTTT. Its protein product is CAWSRGRNTQYF.

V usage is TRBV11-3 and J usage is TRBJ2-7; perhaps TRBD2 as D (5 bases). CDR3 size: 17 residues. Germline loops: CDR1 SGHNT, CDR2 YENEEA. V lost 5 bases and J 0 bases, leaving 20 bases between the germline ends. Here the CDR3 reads CASSPAGVFTSSYEQYF. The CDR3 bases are TGTGCCAGCAGCCCCGCCGGGGTTTTCACCTCCTCCTACGAGCAGTACTTC.

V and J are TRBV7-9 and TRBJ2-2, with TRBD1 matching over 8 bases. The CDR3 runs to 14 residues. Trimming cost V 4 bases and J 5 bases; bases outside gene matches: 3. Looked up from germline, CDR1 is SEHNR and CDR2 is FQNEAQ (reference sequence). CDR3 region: CASSSDRETGELFF. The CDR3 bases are TGTGCCAGCAGCTCGGACAGGGAAACCGGGGAGCTGTTTTTT.

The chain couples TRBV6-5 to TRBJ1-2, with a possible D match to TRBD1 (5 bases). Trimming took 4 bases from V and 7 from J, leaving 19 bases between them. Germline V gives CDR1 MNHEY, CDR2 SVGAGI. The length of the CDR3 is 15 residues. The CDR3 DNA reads TGTGCCAGCAGTTCCGACATGACACCTAGGGGTGGCTACACCTTC. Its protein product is CASSSDMTPRGGYTF.

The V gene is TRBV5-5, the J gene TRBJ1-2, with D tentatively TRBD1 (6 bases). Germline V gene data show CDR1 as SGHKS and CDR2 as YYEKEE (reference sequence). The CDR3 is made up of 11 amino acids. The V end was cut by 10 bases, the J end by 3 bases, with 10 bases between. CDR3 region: CARGGDYGYTF. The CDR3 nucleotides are TGTGCCCGGGGGGGCGACTATGGCTACACCTTC.

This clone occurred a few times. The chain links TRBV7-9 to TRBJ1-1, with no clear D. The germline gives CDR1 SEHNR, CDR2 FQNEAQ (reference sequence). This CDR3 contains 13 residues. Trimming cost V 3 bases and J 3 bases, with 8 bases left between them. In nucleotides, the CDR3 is TGTGCCAGCAGCTTTGCACAGCACACTGAAGCTTTCTTT. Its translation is CASSFAQHTEAFF. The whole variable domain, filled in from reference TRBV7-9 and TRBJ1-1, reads DTGVSQNPRHKITKRGQNVTFRCDPISEHNRLYWYRQTLGQGPEFLTYFQNEAQLEKSRLLSDRFSAERPKGSFSTLEIQRTEQGDSAMYLCASSFAQHTEAFFGQGTRLTVV.

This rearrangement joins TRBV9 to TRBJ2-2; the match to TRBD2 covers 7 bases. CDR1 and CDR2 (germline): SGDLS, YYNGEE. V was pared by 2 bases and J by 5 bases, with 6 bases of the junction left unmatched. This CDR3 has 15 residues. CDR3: CASSVAGVGTGELFF. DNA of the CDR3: TGTGCCAGCAGCGTTGCGGGGGTCGGGACCGGGGAGCTGTTTTTT.

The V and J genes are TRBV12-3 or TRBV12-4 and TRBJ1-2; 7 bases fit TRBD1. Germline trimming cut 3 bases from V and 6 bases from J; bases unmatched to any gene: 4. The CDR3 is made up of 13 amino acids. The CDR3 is CASSFRQGDGYTF. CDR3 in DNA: TGTGCCAGCAGTTTCCGCCAGGGGGATGGCTACACCTTC.

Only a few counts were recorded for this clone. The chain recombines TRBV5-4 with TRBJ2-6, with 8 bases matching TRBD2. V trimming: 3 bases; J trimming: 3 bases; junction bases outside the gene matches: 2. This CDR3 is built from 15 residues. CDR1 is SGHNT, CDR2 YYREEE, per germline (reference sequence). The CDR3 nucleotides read TGTGCCAGCAGCTCCGCGGGAGGTGGGGCCAACGTCCTGACTTTC. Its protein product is CASSSAGGGANVLTF.